These 5 T cell receptor beta chains originate from one sample sequenced in a study of cytomegalovirus exposure and HLA in healthy donors. Primers for the PCR totalled 60 Vbeta and 13 Jbeta. Sequenced by immunoSEQ multiplex PCR; TCRdb stores in-frame clones only, minus some. The sample records under 150,000 clones, under 85% being singletons. Material for sequencing was PBMCs. The receptor source for this set is a boy between 5 and 17 years old in good health and CMV-seronegative.

This clone was observed once. The chain employs TRBV29-1 and TRBJ2-1, with TRBD1 matching 9 bases. Germline V gene data show CDR1 as SQVTM and CDR2 as ANQGSEA. J gave up 2 bases and V 5 bases, and 7 bases lay outside the gene matches. This CDR3 contains 15 residues. This chain's CDR3 is CSVLGGQGPYNEQFF. The CDR3 coding sequence is TGCAGCGTTTTGGGGGGACAGGGCCCCTACAATGAGCAGTTCTTC.

The V gene is TRBV19, the J gene TRBJ1-2; tentative D call: TRBD1 (6 bases). V was clipped by 5 bases and J by 8 bases, with 21 bases between them. The V gene's germline CDR1 is LNHDA and CDR2 SQIVND (reference sequence). This CDR3 spans 15 amino acids. The CDR3 DNA reads as TGTGCCAGTAGTCCGCCGGCGGGGGCTCTACTCGGCTACACCTTC. Translation gives CASSPPAGALLGYTF.

V and J are TRBV18 and TRBJ1-3, with a tentative D call TRBD1 (6 bases). Germline V lookup: CDR1 KGHSH, CDR2 LQKENI. CDR3 length equals 18 residues. Trimming left V 5 bases short and J 2 bases short, with 22 bases between. CDR3 in DNA: TGTGCCAGCTCAAATTTTATAGGGGGGGATGAAACTGGAAACACCATATATTTT. This translates into CASSNFIGGDETGNTIYF.

This sequence joins TRBV6-5 and TRBJ1-1; D is ambiguous. This CDR3 comprises 11 residues. Per germline, CDR1 MNHEY and CDR2 SVGAGI. The V and J ends lost 6 bases and 3 bases respectively, with 5 bases between them. The CDR3 is CASSIDTEAFF. CDR3 in DNA: TGTGCCAGCAGCATTGACACTGAAGCTTTCTTT.

In this sample, this clone turned up once. The V and J genes are TRBV27 and TRBJ1-2, with TRBD1 matching 7 bases. The trim removed 4 bases at V and 2 bases at J, leaving 7 bases unmatched. The CDR3 totals 15 residues. The germline V gene has CDR1 MNHEY and CDR2 SMNVEV (reference sequence). The CDR3 protein is CASSSGGQRNYGYTF. For the CDR3, the DNA is TGTGCCAGCAGTTCCGGGGGACAGCGAAACTATGGCTACACCTTC.